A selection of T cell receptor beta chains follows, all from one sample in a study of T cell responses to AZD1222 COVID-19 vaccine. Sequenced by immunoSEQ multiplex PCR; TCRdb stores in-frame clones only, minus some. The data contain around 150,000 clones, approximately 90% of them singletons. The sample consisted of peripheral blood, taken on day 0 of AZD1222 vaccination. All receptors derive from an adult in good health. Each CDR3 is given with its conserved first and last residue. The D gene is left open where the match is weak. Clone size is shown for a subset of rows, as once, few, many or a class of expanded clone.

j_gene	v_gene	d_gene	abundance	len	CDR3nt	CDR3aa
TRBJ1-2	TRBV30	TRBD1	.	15	TGTGCCTCTCCGGGACAGGGTTCGTCTAACTATGGCTACACCTTC	CASPGQGSSNYGYTF
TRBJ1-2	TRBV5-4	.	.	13	TGTGCCAGCAGCGGCTCAGACCACTATGGCTACACCTTC	CASSGSDHYGYTF
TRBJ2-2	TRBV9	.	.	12	TGTGCCAGCAAGTCAAACACCGGGGAGCTGTTTTTT	CASKSNTGELFF
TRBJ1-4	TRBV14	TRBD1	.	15	TGTGCCAGCAGCTTACGGACAGGGGCTAATGAAAAACTGTTTTTT	CASSLRTGANEKLFF
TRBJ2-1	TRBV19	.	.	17	TGTGCCAGTAGTATGAGATGGAGGACAGCCGGGCGCAATGAGCAGTTCTTC	CASSMRWRTAGRNEQFF
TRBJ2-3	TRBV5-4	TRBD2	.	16	TGTGCCAGCAGCTCCTCGGGCGGGAGTCGGGCAGATACGCAGTATTTT	CASSSSGGSRADTQYF
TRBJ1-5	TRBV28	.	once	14	TGTGCCAGCAGTTTACCCTCAGGGTATCAGCCCCAGCATTTT	CASSLPSGYQPQHF
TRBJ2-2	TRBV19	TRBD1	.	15	TGTGCCAGTGAGCCAGGACAGGGTAACACCGGGGAGCTGTTTTTT	CASEPGQGNTGELFF
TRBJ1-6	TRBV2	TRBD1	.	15	TGTGCCAGCAGTGAAGAGGACAGGGGAACTTCACCCCTCCACTTT	CASSEEDRGTSPLHF
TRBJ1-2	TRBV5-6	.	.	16	TGTGCCAGCAGTCTTGCCTGGACAGCGGAGGGCTATGGCTACACCTTC	CASSLAWTAEGYGYTF
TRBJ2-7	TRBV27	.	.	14	TGTGCCAGCAGCCCCCAGATGGGGCCCTACGAGCAGTACTTC	CASSPQMGPYEQYF
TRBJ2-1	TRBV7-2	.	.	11	TGTGCCAGCAGCTTAATCGTTGAGCAGTTCTTC	CASSLIVEQFF
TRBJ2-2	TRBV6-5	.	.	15	TGTGCCAGCAGTTCGGGGACGGCTGAAACCGGGGAGCTGTTTTTT	CASSSGTAETGELFF
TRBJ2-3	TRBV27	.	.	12	TGTGCCAGCAGTTCGACCGCCAATACGCAGTATTTT	CASSSTANTQYF
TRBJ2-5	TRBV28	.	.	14	TGTGCCAGCAGCCGCGGACAGTCTCGAGAGACCCAGTACTTC	CASSRGQSRETQYF
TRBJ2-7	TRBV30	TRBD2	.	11	TGTGCCTGGGGGACTAGTTTCGAGCAGTACTTC	CAWGTSFEQYF
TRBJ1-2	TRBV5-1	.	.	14	TGCGCCAGCAGCTTGGATCCGGACCTCTATGGCTACACCTTC	CASSLDPDLYGYTF
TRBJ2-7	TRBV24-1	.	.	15	TGTGCCACCAGTGACCCCGGTCGAGGATTCTACGAGCAGTACTTC	CATSDPGRGFYEQYF
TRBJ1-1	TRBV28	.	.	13	TGTGCCAGCAGTCCCAGAGGGGACACTGAAGCTTTCTTT	CASSPRGDTEAFF
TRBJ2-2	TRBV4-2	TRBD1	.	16	TGTGCCAGCAGCCACAGGGACAGCATCTACACCGGGGAGCTGTTTTTT	CASSHRDSIYTGELFF
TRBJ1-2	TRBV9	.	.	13	TGTGCCAGCAGCTCTCGACAATCTAATGGCTACACCTTC	CASSSRQSNGYTF
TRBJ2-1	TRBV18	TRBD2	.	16	TGTGCCAGCTCACCACCGGGGACTAGCGGGAGAAATGAGCAGTTCTTC	CASSPPGTSGRNEQFF
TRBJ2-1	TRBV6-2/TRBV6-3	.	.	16	TGTGCCAGCAGTTACGCAAAGGGGGGAGGATTAAGCGAGCAGTTCTTC	CASSYAKGGGLSEQFF
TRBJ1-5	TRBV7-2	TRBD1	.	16	TGTGCCAGCAGCCGGGACAGGGCGGGTTTGGACCAGCCCCAGCATTTT	CASSRDRAGLDQPQHF
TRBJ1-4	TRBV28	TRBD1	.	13	TGTGCCAGCAGTGACGGACAGGCTGAAAAACTGTTTTTT	CASSDGQAEKLFF
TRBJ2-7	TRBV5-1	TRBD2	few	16	TGCGCCAGCAGCCCGGGGGGGACTAGCGGGAGTTACGAGCAGTACTTC	CASSPGGTSGSYEQYF
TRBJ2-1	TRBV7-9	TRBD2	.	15	TGTGCCAGCAGCTGGGCCGCCGGGACTAGCGGCGGGCAGTTCTTC	CASSWAAGTSGGQFF
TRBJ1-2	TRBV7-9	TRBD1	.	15	TGTGCCAGCACCCCCCCGGGACAGGGGGCATACGGCTACACCTTC	CASTPPGQGAYGYTF
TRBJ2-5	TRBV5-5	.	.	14	TGTGCCAGCAGCTTAGCTTGGAGGGGCGAGACCCAGTACTTC	CASSLAWRGETQYF
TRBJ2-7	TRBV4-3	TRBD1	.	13	TGCGCCAGCAGCTTCGGGACAGGCTACGAGCAGTACTTC	CASSFGTGYEQYF
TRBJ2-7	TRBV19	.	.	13	TGTGCCAGTAGTATAGGCCAGGGCTACGAGCAGTACTTC	CASSIGQGYEQYF
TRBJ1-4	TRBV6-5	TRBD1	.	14	TGTGCCAGCAGCTCTGACAGGGGAAATGAAAAACTGTTTTTT	CASSSDRGNEKLFF
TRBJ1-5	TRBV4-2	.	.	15	TGTGCCAGCAGCCAAGACAGGTTGAATTTTCAGCCCCAGCATTTT	CASSQDRLNFQPQHF
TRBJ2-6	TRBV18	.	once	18	TGTGCCAGCTCACCATATCAGTCCAGTAGCTCTGGGGCCAACGTCCTGACTTTC	CASSPYQSSSSGANVLTF
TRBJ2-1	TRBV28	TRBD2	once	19	TGTGCCAGCAGTTACAGGGGCCTATGGGGGACTAGCGGGTCCCATGAGCAGTTCTTC	CASSYRGLWGTSGSHEQFF
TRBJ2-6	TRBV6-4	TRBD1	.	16	TGTGCCAGCCCGGGACAGGGAAGCTCTGGGGCCAACGTCCTGACTTTC	CASPGQGSSGANVLTF
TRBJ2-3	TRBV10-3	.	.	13	TGTGCCATCAGTGAGGGGGGGAAAGATACGCAGTATTTT	CAISEGGKDTQYF
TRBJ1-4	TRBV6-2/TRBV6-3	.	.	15	TGTGCCAGCAGTGCACCGAGGGGCAGCGGTGAAAAACTGTTTTTT	CASSAPRGSGEKLFF
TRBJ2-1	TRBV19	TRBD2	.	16	TGTGCCAGTAGTATCGGACTAGCGGCCTCCTACAATGAGCAGTTCTTC	CASSIGLAASYNEQFF
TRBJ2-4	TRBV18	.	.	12	TGTGCCAGCTCAGTGACGGGGGACATTCAGTACTTC	CASSVTGDIQYF
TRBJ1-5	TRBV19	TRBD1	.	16	TGTGCCAGTAGTATTTTGGACAGGGGGCGAGGTCAGCCCCAGCATTTT	CASSILDRGRGQPQHF
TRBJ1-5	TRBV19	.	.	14	TGTGCCAGTAGTATCGGGCAGGGTTGGCAGCCCCAGCATTTT	CASSIGQGWQPQHF
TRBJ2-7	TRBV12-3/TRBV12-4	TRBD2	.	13	TGTGCCAGCGTAACTAGCGGAACCTACGAGCAGTACTTC	CASVTSGTYEQYF
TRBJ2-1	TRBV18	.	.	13	TGTGCCAGCTCACCACCGAGTTCACATGAGCAGTTCTTC	CASSPPSSHEQFF
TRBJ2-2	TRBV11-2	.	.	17	TGTGCCAGCAGCTCCCGATGGCCGGGACACGGCACCGGGGAGCTGTTTTTT	CASSSRWPGHGTGELFF
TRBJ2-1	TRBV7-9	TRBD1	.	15	TGTGCCAGCAGCTTAGGACAGGGTGCGTACAATGAGCAGTTCTTC	CASSLGQGAYNEQFF
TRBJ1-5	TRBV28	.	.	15	TGTGCCAGCAGTCAACAGCACCATAGCAATCAGCCCCAGCATTTT	CASSQQHHSNQPQHF
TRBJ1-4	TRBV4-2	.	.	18	TGTGCCAGCAGCCAAGATGTTTATCGCGGCAGGGCCAATGAAAAACTGTTTTTT	CASSQDVYRGRANEKLFF
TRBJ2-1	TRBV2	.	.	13	TGTGCCAGCAGTCGGGCCCTTAACAATGAGCAGTTCTTC	CASSRALNNEQFF
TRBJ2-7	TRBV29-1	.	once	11	TGCAGCGTTGGTCGGGGCGGGGAGCAGTACTTC	CSVGRGGEQYF
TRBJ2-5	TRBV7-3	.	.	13	TGTGCCAGCAGCTCACAGGTTTCGGAGACCCAGTACTTC	CASSSQVSETQYF
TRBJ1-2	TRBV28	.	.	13	TGTGCCAGCACCAATGGACAGAACTATGGCTACACCTTC	CASTNGQNYGYTF
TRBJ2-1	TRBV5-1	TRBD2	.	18	TGCGCCAGCAGCCGTCCCCTAGCGGGAGGGCCCTCAGACAATGAGCAGTTCTTC	CASSRPLAGGPSDNEQFF
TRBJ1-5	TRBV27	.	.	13	TGTGCCAGCAGTTTGAGCGACAATCAGCCCCAGCATTTT	CASSLSDNQPQHF